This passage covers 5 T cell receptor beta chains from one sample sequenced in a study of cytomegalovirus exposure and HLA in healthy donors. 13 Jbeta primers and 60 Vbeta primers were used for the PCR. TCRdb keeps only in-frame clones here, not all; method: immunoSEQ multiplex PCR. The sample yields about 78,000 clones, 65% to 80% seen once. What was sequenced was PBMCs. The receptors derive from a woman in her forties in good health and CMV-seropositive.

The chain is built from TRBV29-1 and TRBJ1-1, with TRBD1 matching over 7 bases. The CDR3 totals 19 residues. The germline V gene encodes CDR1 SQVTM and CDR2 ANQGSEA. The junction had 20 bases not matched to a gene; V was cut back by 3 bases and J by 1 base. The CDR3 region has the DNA TGCAGCGTTGAGAGGTTACAGGGGTTGGATTGGAGTAAGAACACTGAAGCTTTCTTT. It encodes CSVERLQGLDWSKNTEAFF.

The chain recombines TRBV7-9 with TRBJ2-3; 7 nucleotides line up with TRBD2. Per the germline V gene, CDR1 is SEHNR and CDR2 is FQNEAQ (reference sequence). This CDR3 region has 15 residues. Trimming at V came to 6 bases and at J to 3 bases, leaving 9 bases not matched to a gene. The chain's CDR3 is CASSWGRGGTDTQYF. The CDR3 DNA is TGTGCCAGCAGTTGGGGGAGGGGTGGAACAGATACGCAGTATTTT.

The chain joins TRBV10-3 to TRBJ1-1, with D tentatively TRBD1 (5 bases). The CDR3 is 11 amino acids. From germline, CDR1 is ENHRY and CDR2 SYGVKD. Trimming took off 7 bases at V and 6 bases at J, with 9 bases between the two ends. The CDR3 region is CAIKGASEAFF. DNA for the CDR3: TGTGCCATCAAAGGGGCCTCTGAAGCTTTCTTT.

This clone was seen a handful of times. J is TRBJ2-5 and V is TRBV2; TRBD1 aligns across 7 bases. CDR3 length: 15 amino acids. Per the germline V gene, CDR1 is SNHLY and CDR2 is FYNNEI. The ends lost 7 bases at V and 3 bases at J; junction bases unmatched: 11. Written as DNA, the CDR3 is TGTGCCAGCACCAATAGTAGGGGGCACGAAGAGACCCAGTACTTC. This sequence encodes CASTNSRGHEETQYF.

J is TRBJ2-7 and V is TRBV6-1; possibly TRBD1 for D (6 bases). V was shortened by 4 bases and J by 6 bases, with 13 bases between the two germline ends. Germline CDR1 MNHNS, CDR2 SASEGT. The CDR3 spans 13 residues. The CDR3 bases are TGTGCCAGCAGTGTGCCAGGGGTGGGCGAGCAGTACTTC. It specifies CASSVPGVGEQYF.